Each of the 10 T cell receptor beta chains below was sequenced from the same sample in a study of shared clonotypes between healthy human individuals. Assay: immunoSEQ multiplex PCR; the TCRdb copy retains only in-frame clones and omits some. The sample includes roughly 2,500,000 clones, roughly 93% seen only once; the top ten take approximately 0.36%. Sequenced material: naive CD4+ T cells from PBMCs. The subset here: CD45RA+ positively selected. These receptors all stem from a man aged 18 to 30 in good health. Some clones in this sample may be carry-over from other donors' samples.

The chain couples TRBV28 to TRBJ1-2; maybe TRBD1 (6 bases). The germline gives CDR1 MDHEN, CDR2 SYDVKM. The CDR3 has 14 amino acids. V dropped 1 base and J dropped 5 bases, with 11 bases sitting between them. CDR3 sequence (DNA): TGTGCCAGCAGTTTATCGGGGGCACATTATGGCTACACCTTC. Residues: CASSLSGAHYGYTF.

As for this clone: Additional DNA sequences in this sample encode the identical CDR3. The V call is TRBV7-3, the J call TRBJ1-1; D call uncertain. The CDR3 runs to 13 residues. The germline V and J ends were trimmed by 4 bases and 2 bases, with 8 bases remaining between them. The germline V gene encodes CDR1 SGHTA and CDR2 FQGTGA. The CDR3 protein is CASSSGPNTEAFF. The CDR3 nucleotides read TGTGCCAGCAGCTCCGGGCCCAACACTGAAGCTTTCTTT.

Notes on this clone: The identical CDR3 is also encoded by other nucleotide sequences in the sample. The chain couples TRBV5-1 to TRBJ2-7, with 9 bases aligning to TRBD1. V was clipped by 0 bases and J by 4 bases; unmatched bases: 5. The CDR3 is 15 amino acids. Looked up from germline, CDR1 is SGHRS and CDR2 is YFSETQ. The CDR3 protein is CASSLGQGGTYEQYF. The CDR3 nucleotides read TGCGCCAGCAGCTTGGGACAGGGGGGGACGTACGAGCAGTACTTC.

V usage is TRBV7-3 and J usage is TRBJ2-7; D is undetermined. Germline V gene lookup returns CDR1 SGHTA and CDR2 FQGTGA. V gave up 1 base and J gave up 6 bases, with 10 bases separating them. CDR3 length equals 13 residues. The CDR3: CASSLNAKSEQYF. DNA of the CDR3: TGTGCCAGCAGCTTAAACGCGAAATCCGAGCAGTACTTC.

The chain is built from TRBV4-2 and TRBJ1-2; D remains ambiguous. In germline, CDR1 is LGHNA, CDR2 YNFKEQ. The CDR3 has 13 amino acids. Between the trimmed V and J ends, which lost 0 bases and 8 bases, there was a span of 10 bases. The CDR3 spells CASSQDRRLGYTF. CDR3 DNA sequence: TGTGCCAGCAGCCAAGATCGACGTCTGGGCTACACCTTC.

The gene calls are TRBV4-1 and TRBJ2-1; 8 positions agree with TRBD2. CDR3 length: 15 amino acids. Germline CDR1 MGHRA, CDR2 YSYEKL. J lost 4 bases, V lost 3 bases, and 5 bases had no gene match. The CDR3 here is CASSQGGRPYNEQFF. CDR3 in DNA: TGCGCCAGCAGCCAGGGCGGGAGGCCATACAATGAGCAGTTCTTC.

This rearrangement joins TRBV11-2 to TRBJ1-2; no clear D gene. CDR1 and CDR2 from the germline V gene are SGHAT and FQNNGV. Between the trimmed V and J ends, which lost 1 base and 8 bases, there was a span of 11 bases. The CDR3 length is 13 residues. The CDR3 DNA reads as TGTGCCAGCAGCTTAGCTCGGGGAATCGGCTACACCTTC. It codes for CASSLARGIGYTF.

This clone was seen only once. This rearrangement joins TRBV28 to TRBJ1-1; D call uncertain. V was trimmed by 7 bases and J by 5 bases, leaving 14 bases between them. The CDR3 has 13 residues. The V gene's germline CDR1 is MDHEN and CDR2 SYDVKM. CDR3 DNA: TGTGCCAGCACGTCAAGAGGCCGGACTGAAGCTTTCTTT. It translates to CASTSRGRTEAFF.

The chain joins TRBV10-3 to TRBJ1-6; the match to TRBD1 covers 8 bases. V lost 2 bases and J lost 6; bases outside the gene matches: 6. Germline V CDR1 and CDR2: ENHRY, SYGVKD. This CDR3 has 16 residues. The CDR3 spells CAISEGTGGSNSPLHF. The CDR3 region has the DNA TGTGCCATCAGTGAGGGGACAGGAGGGTCTAATTCACCCCTCCACTTT.

The rearrangement links TRBV28 to TRBJ2-7, with D maybe TRBD2 (7 bases). The V gene's germline CDR1 is MDHEN and CDR2 SYDVKM. V was pared by 1 base and J by 6 bases, with 13 bases between. This CDR3 is built from 14 residues. The CDR3 DNA reads TGTGCCAGCAGTTTATTTGCGGGGGCGGGCGAGCAGTACTTC. Translated: CASSLFAGAGEQYF.